The present T cell receptor (beta chain) was sequenced within a study of T cells in Graves' hyperthyroidism and ophthalmopathy. CDR3 length: 16 residues. Trimming removed 0 bases at V and 7 bases at J, with 16 bases between. Germline CDR1 is LGHDT and CDR2 is YNNKEL (reference sequence). Ten or more counts support this clonotype. Its antigen is currently unknown. The study's findings and limits: Patients with ophthalmopathy were separated from those with stable hyperthyroidism by a 13 V-J model.

Authors of the study amplified TCR beta CDR3 regions from RNA transcripts. The HTBI primer set drove a first-round RT-PCR of the TCR CDR3. TCRdb redid the calling of the multiplex PCR reads with MiXCR, one entry per CDR3 protein. The profile shows approximately 320,000 distinct CDR3 sequences, around 16% of them singletons. J is TRBJ1-5 and V is TRBV3-1, with D possibly TRBD1 on 6 matching bases. The sequencing sample was made of blood. The clonotype originates from a man aged 30 to 45 with Graves' hyperthyroidism. CDR3 residues: CASSQERGGIGQPQHF. As DNA, the CDR3 is TGTGCCAGCAGCCAAGAGAGAGGGGGGATAGGCCAGCCCCAGCATTTT.